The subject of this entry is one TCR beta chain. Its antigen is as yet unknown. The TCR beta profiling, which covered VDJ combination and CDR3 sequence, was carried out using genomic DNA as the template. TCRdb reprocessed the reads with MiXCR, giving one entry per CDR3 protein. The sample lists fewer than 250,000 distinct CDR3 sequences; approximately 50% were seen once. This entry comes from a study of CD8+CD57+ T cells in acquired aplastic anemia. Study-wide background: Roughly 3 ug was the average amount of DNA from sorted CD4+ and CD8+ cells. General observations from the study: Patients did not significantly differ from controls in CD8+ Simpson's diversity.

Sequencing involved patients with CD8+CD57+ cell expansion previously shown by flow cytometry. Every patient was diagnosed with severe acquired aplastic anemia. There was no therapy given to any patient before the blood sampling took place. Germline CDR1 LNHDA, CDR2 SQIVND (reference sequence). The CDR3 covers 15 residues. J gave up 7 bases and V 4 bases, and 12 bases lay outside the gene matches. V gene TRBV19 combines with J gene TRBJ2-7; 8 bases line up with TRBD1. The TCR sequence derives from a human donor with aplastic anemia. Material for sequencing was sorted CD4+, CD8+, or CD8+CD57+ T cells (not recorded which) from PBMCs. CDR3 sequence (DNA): TGTGCCAGTAGTAGATACAGGACAGGGCCAAAAGAGCAGTACTTC. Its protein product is CASSRYRTGPKEQYF.